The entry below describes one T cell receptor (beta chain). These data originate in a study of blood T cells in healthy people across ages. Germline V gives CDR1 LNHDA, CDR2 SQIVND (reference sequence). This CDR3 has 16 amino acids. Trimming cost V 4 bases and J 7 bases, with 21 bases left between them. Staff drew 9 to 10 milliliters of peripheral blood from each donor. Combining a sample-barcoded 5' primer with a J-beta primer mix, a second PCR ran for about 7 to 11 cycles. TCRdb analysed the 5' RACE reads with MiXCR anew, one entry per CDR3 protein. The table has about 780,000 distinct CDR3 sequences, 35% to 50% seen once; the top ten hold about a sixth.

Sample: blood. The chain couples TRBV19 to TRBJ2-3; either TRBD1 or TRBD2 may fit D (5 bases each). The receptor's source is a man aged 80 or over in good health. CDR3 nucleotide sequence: TGTGCCAGTAGTACCGGGACGGTGTACCCCGCACATACGCAGTATTTT. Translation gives CASSTGTVYPAHTQYF. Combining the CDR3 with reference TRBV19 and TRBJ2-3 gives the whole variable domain DGGITQSPKYLFRKEGQNVTLSCEQNLNHDAMYWYRQDPGQGLRLIYYSQIVNDFQKGDIAEGYSVSREKKESFPLTVTSAQKNPTAFYLCASSTGTVYPAHTQYFGPGTRLTVL.